These 15 T cell receptor beta chains share one sample of origin, sequenced in a study of T cells in Graves' hyperthyroidism and ophthalmopathy. What was amplified from RNA transcripts were TCR beta CDR3 regions. The HTBI set primed first-round TCR CDR3 RT-PCR. TCRdb called the multiplex PCR reads again in MiXCR, with one record for every CDR3 protein. The table shows 500,000 to 600,000 distinct CDR3 sequences, with around 50% occurring only once. Input material: peripheral blood or thyroid tissue (not recorded which). These receptors originate from an adult woman with Graves' disease, either hyperthyroidism or ophthalmopathy (not recorded which).

This clonotype was recorded many times. The chain has TRBV20-1 and TRBJ1-1; weak D call: TRBD1 (6 bases). Germline assignment: CDR1 DFQATT and CDR2 SNEGSKA (reference sequence). V lost 3 bases and J 1 base, leaving 15 bases between the germline ends. The CDR3 has 15 amino acids. The CDR3 region is CSARSRDTKNTEAFF. Written as DNA, the CDR3 is TGCAGTGCTAGGAGCCGGGACACCAAGAACACTGAAGCTTTCTTT.

The chain employs TRBV2 and TRBJ1-5; D unclear. V was trimmed by 5 bases and J by 0 bases, leaving 11 bases between them. The CDR3 consists of 15 residues. Germline V lookup: CDR1 SNHLY, CDR2 FYNNEI. The CDR3 nucleotides read TGTGCCAGCAGTTACTCGGCCTATAGCAATCAGCCCCAGCATTTT. Its protein is CASSYSAYSNQPQHF.

The sample holds many counts of this clonotype. The chain links TRBV29-1 to TRBJ2-5; 9 bases are shared with TRBD1. The CDR3 is made up of 15 amino acids. Germline CDR1 SQVTM, CDR2 ANQGSEA. V gave up 3 bases and J gave up 5 bases; unmatched junction bases: 10. This CDR3 reads CSVDRDRVGEETQYF. The CDR3 coding sequence is TGCAGCGTTGACCGGGACAGGGTGGGAGAGGAGACCCAGTACTTC.

This rearrangement joins TRBV7-9 to TRBJ1-1; TRBD1 agrees at 7 bases. In germline, CDR1 is SEHNR, CDR2 FQNEAQ (reference sequence). With 3 bases clipped from V and 3 bases from J, the junction kept 7 bases outside the gene matches. The CDR3 totals 15 residues. CDR3: CASSFEDRFDTEAFF. CDR3 bases: TGTGCCAGCAGCTTCGAGGACAGGTTTGACACTGAAGCTTTCTTT.

V and J are TRBV9 and TRBJ1-1; maybe TRBD1 (6 bases). Germline CDR1 is SGDLS and CDR2 is YYNGEE. Between the trimmed V and J ends, which lost 5 bases and 0 bases, there was a span of 14 bases. The CDR3 is made up of 15 amino acids. The CDR3, as DNA: TGTGCCAGCAGTTACAGGGAATCGGTGAACACTGAAGCTTTCTTT. Protein: CASSYRESVNTEAFF. Full variable domain (outside the CDR3, taken from reference TRBV9 and TRBJ1-1): DSGVTQTPKHLITATGQRVTLRCSPRSGDLSVYWYQQSLDQGLQFLIQYYNGEERAKGNILERFSAQQFPDLHSELNLSSLELGDSALYFCASSYRESVNTEAFFGQGTRLTVV.

This clonotype was seen more than once but under ten times. The chain combines TRBV25-1 with TRBJ1-1; D is uncertain. Trimming removed 8 bases from V and 0 bases from J, with 13 bases in between. This CDR3 contains 14 residues. CDR1 is MGHDK, CDR2 SYGVNS, per germline. The CDR3 here is CASQVAGMNTEAFF. In DNA, the CDR3 is TGTGCCAGCCAGGTGGCAGGTATGAACACTGAAGCTTTCTTT.

The V and J genes are TRBV10-3 and TRBJ1-2; D is undetermined. Germline V gives CDR1 ENHRY, CDR2 SYGVKD. V lost 3 bases and J lost 1, with 12 bases in between. This CDR3 contains 15 residues. CDR3 bases: TGTGCCATCAGTGATAGGCAAGACGGTAACTATGGCTACACCTTC. Translated: CAISDRQDGNYGYTF.

This clonotype was seen more than once but under ten times. The chain employs TRBV6-1 and TRBJ1-2; 12 nucleotides match TRBD1. After removal of 9 bases from V and 4 bases from J, the junction contained 3 bases not matched to a gene. The germline V gene encodes CDR1 MNHNS and CDR2 SASEGT. There are 13 residues in the CDR3. The CDR3 DNA sequence: TGTGCCAGTGGGACAGGGGGCCGCTATGGCTACACCTTC. The encoded protein is CASGTGGRYGYTF.

This clonotype was seen repeatedly, ten times or more. The rearrangement links TRBV5-1 to TRBJ2-2; possible D gene TRBD2, 5 bases. Trimming left V 3 bases short and J 5 bases short, with 11 bases between. The CDR3 is 14 amino acids. CDR1 is SGHRS and CDR2 is YFSETQ in the germline V gene. DNA for the CDR3: TGCGCCAGCAGCTCCTTGGCGGGTACCGGGGAGCTGTTTTTT. Translation gives CASSSLAGTGELFF.

Only one count was recorded for this clonotype. The chain uses TRBV2 and TRBJ1-2; 8 nucleotides align to TRBD1. Germline assignment: CDR1 SNHLY and CDR2 FYNNEI. The CDR3 is 14 residues long. V was clipped by 0 bases and J by 8 bases; unmatched bases: 5. CDR3: CASSEALRTGGYTF. In DNA, the CDR3 is TGTGCCAGCAGTGAAGCGCTTAGGACAGGGGGCTACACCTTC.

The chain has TRBV20-1 and TRBJ1-6, with D possibly being TRBD1 (5 bases). CDR1 and CDR2 (germline): DFQATT, SNEGSKA (reference sequence). With 3 bases removed from V and 1 base from J, the gap between germline ends came to 16 bases. The CDR3 consists of 17 residues. The CDR3: CSARRGAGWSYNSPLHF. The CDR3 bases are TGCAGTGCTAGGAGGGGCGCGGGGTGGTCCTATAATTCACCCCTCCACTTT.

Only a few counts were recorded for this clonotype. The chain has TRBV10-3 and TRBJ2-7, with D perhaps matching TRBD1 (6 bases). V was cut by 5 bases and J by 6 bases, with 17 bases left in between. CDR3 size: 14 residues. Germline CDR1 is ENHRY and CDR2 is SYGVKD. CDR3 in amino acids: CAISPEPRGSEQYF. In DNA, the CDR3 is TGTGCCATCAGTCCGGAGCCGAGGGGGAGCGAGCAGTACTTC.

The rearrangement links TRBV15 to TRBJ1-4, with 8 bases aligning to TRBD1. This CDR3 is 13 amino acids long. CDR1 is LNHNV, CDR2 YYDKDF, per germline (reference sequence). V trimming: 5 bases; J trimming: 8 bases; junction bases outside the gene matches: 4. The CDR3 protein is CATSQRQGEKLFF. In nucleotides, the CDR3 is TGTGCCACCAGCCAACGACAGGGGGAAAAACTGTTTTTT.

The CDR3 DNA reads TGTGCCAGTACCTCGGGACAGACCGCCTATGGCTACACCTTC. This gives the protein CASTSGQTAYGYTF. The rearrangement links TRBV7-9 to TRBJ1-2; 7 bases match TRBD1. Losses at the gene ends were 9 bases for V and 4 bases for J; bases not matched to a gene: 11. Germline assignment: CDR1 SEHNR and CDR2 FQNEAQ (reference sequence). CDR3 size: 14 residues.

DNA of the CDR3: TGCGCCAGCAGCCAGATGGGACTAGCGGGGACCGGGGAGCTGTTTTTT. Translating gives CASSQMGLAGTGELFF. This chain joins TRBV4-1 and TRBJ2-2; TRBD2 aligns across 13 bases. J lost 5 bases, V lost 3 bases, and 3 bases had no gene match. The CDR3 is made up of 16 amino acids. Germline CDR1 and CDR2: MGHRA and YSYEKL.